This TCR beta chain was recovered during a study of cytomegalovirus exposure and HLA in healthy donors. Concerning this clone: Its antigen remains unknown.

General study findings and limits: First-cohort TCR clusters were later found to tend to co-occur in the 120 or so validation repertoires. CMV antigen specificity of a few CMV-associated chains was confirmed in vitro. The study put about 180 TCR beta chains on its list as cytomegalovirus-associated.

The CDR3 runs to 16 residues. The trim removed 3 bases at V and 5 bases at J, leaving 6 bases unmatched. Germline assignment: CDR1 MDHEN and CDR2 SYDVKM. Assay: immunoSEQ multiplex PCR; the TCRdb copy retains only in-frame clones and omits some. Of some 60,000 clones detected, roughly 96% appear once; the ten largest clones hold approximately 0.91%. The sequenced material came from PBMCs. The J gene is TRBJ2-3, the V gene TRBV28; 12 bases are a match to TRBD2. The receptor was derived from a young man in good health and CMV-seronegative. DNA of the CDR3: TGTGCCAGCAGTTTTGGGCTAGCGGGAGGGCGAGATACGCAGTATTTT. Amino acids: CASSFGLAGGRDTQYF.